This passage covers 3 T cell receptor beta chains from one sample sequenced in a study of spatial heterogeneity in lung cancer. Time point: sample taken at primary tumor resection. Sequencing covered unsorted whole RNA taken from tumor, nontumor lung or frozen PBMC. One entry per CDR3 protein results from TCRdb running MiXCR on the 5' RACE reads. The data show about 12,000 distinct CDR3 sequences, about 3.9% seen once. The material sequenced was PBMCs, taken at surgery. All receptors derive from a male donor with early-stage non-small cell lung cancer.

This clonotype was observed many times. A library prepared for alpha chains yielded this beta chain as an off-target read; its size is of little meaning. The J gene is TRBJ2-3, the V gene TRBV30; tentative D call: TRBD2 (6 bases). From germline, CDR1 is GTSNPN and CDR2 SVGIG (reference sequence). This CDR3 has 14 residues. The V and J ends lost 3 bases and 1 base respectively, with 11 bases between them. The DNA of the CDR3 is TGTGCCTGGAGGACGGGGGTAGGCACAGATACGCAGTATTTT. Its translation: CAWRTGVGTDTQYF.

As regards this clonotype: This beta chain is a stray sequence in a library constructed for alpha chains; its clone size is not meaningful. The chain carries TRBV2 and TRBJ2-6; 7 nucleotides agree with TRBD2. The CDR3 is 15 amino acids. Trimming at V came to 8 bases and at J to 0 bases, leaving 4 bases not matched to a gene. CDR1 and CDR2 from the germline V gene are SNHLY and FYNNEI. CDR3: CASWEGYSGANVLTF. CDR3 sequence (DNA): TGTGCCAGCTGGGAGGGTTACTCTGGGGCCAACGTCCTGACTTTC.

This clonotype appeared many times. This beta chain represents an off-target read in a library built for alpha chains; its size is of limited meaning. The chain has TRBV7-2 and TRBJ2-1, with TRBD1 matching over 9 bases. The CDR3 extends over 16 amino acids. V trimming: 5 bases; J trimming: 0 bases; junction bases outside the gene matches: 5. Germline V gives CDR1 SGHTA, CDR2 FQGNSA. The CDR3 here is CASSEQGAGSYNEQFF. The CDR3 coding sequence is TGTGCCAGCAGCGAACAGGGGGCCGGCTCCTACAATGAGCAGTTCTTC. Full variable domain (missing parts from reference TRBV7-2 and TRBJ2-1): GAGVSQSPSNKVTEKGKDVELRCDPISGHTALYWYRQSLGQGLEFLIYFQGNSAPDKSGLPSDRFSAERTGGSVSTLTIQRTQQEDSAVYLCASSEQGAGSYNEQFFGPGTRLTVL.